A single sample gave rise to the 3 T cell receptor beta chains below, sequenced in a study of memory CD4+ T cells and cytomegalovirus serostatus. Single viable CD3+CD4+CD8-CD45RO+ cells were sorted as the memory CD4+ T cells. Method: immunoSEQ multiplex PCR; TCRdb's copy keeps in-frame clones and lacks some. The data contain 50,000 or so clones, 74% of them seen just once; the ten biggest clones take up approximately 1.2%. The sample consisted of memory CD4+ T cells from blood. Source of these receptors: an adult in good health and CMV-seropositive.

The CDR3 DNA sequence: TGTGCCAGCAGCTATAGGACTAGCGGGGGCGAGACCCAGTACTTC. This gives the protein CASSYRTSGGETQYF. The J gene is TRBJ2-5, the V gene TRBV2; TRBD2 aligns across 13 bases. Per germline, CDR1 SNHLY and CDR2 FYNNEI. With 6 bases clipped from V and 5 bases from J, the junction kept 6 bases outside the gene matches. The CDR3 extends over 15 amino acids.

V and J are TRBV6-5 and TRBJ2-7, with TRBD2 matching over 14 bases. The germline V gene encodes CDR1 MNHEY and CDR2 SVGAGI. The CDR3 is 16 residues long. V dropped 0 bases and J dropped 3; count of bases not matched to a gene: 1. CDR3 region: CASSYSGTSGGYEQYF. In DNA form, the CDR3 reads TGTGCCAGCAGTTACTCGGGGACTAGCGGGGGCTACGAGCAGTACTTC.

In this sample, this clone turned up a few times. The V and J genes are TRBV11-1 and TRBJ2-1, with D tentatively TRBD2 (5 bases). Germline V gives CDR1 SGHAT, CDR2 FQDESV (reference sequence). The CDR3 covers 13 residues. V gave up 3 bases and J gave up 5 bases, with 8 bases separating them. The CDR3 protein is CASSFFGNNEQFF. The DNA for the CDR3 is TGTGCCAGCAGCTTTTTCGGGAACAATGAGCAGTTCTTC.